These 22 T cell receptor beta chains originate from one sample sequenced in a study of blood T cell repertoires in COVID-19. Here immunoSEQ multiplex PCR was the method, and the copy in TCRdb shows in-frame clones only, minus some. The sample includes around 250,000 clones, about 82% of them seen just once. The sequencing input was peripheral blood. The source is a man older than 75 with acute or convalescent COVID-19.

This clone was picked up one time. The V gene is TRBV6-5, the J gene TRBJ1-2; D is perhaps TRBD1 (5 bases). Germline-derived CDR1 and CDR2 are MNHEY and SVGAGI. Trimming stripped 6 bases from V and 4 bases from J, with 12 bases between. This CDR3 comprises 13 residues. The CDR3 here is CASRDTVSYGYTF. In DNA form, the CDR3 reads TGTGCCAGCAGGGACACAGTATCCTATGGCTACACCTTC.

J is TRBJ1-6 and V is TRBV19; D possibly corresponds to TRBD1 (6 bases). Germline V lookup: CDR1 LNHDA, CDR2 SQIVND (reference sequence). This CDR3 spans 12 amino acids. The germline V and J ends were trimmed by 6 bases and 10 bases, with 10 bases remaining between them. CDR3 nucleotide sequence: TGTGCCAGTAGGGACAGTTGGTCACCCCTCCACTTT. It specifies CASRDSWSPLHF.

This clone was observed a handful of times. This sequence joins TRBV10-3 and TRBJ1-1; tentative D call: TRBD1 (6 bases). The CDR3 consists of 13 residues. Trimming shortened V by 10 bases and J by 3 bases, and 15 bases separated the two germline ends. CDR1 is ENHRY, CDR2 SYGVKD, per germline. CDR3 sequence: CANKDSLDTEAFF. The DNA for the CDR3 is TGTGCCAACAAGGACAGTTTGGACACTGAAGCTTTCTTT.

The rearrangement joins TRBV2 to TRBJ1-1, with 8 bases that match TRBD1. The CDR3 spans 18 residues. Germline V gives CDR1 SNHLY, CDR2 FYNNEI. V dropped 2 bases and J dropped 2; count of bases not matched to a gene: 13. CDR3 DNA: TGTGCCAGCAGTGAACCTACCGCCGGGACAGGAGGTAACACTGAAGCTTTCTTT. Protein sequence: CASSEPTAGTGGNTEAFF.

The sample holds a few counts of this clone. The CDR3 reads CASSSRASYEQYF. CDR3 DNA: TGTGCCAGCAGCTCTCGAGCCTCCTACGAGCAGTACTTC. This chain links TRBV7-2 with TRBJ2-7; D gene unclear. CDR3 size: 13 residues. Per germline, CDR1 SGHTA and CDR2 FQGNSA. V was cut by 4 bases and J by 0 bases, with 7 bases left in between. The full variable domain, with the rest looked up from reference TRBV7-2 and TRBJ2-7, is GAGVSQSPSNKVTEKGKDVELRCDPISGHTALYWYRQSLGQGLEFLIYFQGNSAPDKSGLPSDRFSAERTGGSVSTLTIQRTQQEDSAVYLCASSSRASYEQYFGPGTRLTVT.

V is TRBV3-1 (or the pseudogene TRBV3-2) and J is TRBJ2-5; 10 bases are a match to TRBD1. The CDR3 consists of 15 residues. The V gene end was trimmed by 7 bases and the J gene end by 5 bases; junction bases not matched to a gene: 10. Germline CDR1 is LGHDT and CDR2 is YNNKEL (reference sequence). The CDR3 DNA is TGTGCCAGCAAGGAGACAGGGGGCCACTCGGAGACCCAGTACTTC. It encodes CASKETGGHSETQYF.

The chain uses TRBV2 and TRBJ1-1; TRBD1 matches at 8 bases. Germline loops: CDR1 SNHLY, CDR2 FYNNEI. With 2 bases clipped from V and 6 bases from J, the junction kept 5 bases outside the gene matches. CDR3 size: 14 residues. This CDR3 is CASSEQGAVAEAFF. The CDR3 nucleotides are TGTGCCAGCAGTGAACAGGGGGCTGTGGCTGAAGCTTTCTTT.

The chain is built from TRBV27 and TRBJ1-6; D is perhaps TRBD1 (6 bases). The CDR3 is 16 residues long. V lost 5 bases and J lost 4, with 15 bases in between. Germline lookup yields CDR1 MNHEY and CDR2 SMNVEV (reference sequence). DNA of the CDR3: TGTGCCAGCAGTCCCCAGACCCAGGGGTATAATTCACCCCTCCACTTT. Amino acid sequence: CASSPQTQGYNSPLHF.

J is TRBJ1-2 and V is TRBV2, with unresolved D. The germline V and J ends were trimmed by 4 bases and 9 bases, with 15 bases remaining between them. CDR1 SNHLY and CDR2 FYNNEI come from the germline V gene. The CDR3 has 13 residues. CDR3 sequence: CASSGGSLTSYTF. The DNA for the CDR3 is TGTGCCAGCAGTGGAGGGAGTCTGACGAGCTACACCTTC. The full variable domain, completed using reference TRBV2 and TRBJ1-2, is EPEVTQTPSHQVTQMGQEVILRCVPISNHLYFYWYRQILGQKVEFLVSFYNNEISEKSEIFDDQFSVERPDGSNFTLKIRSTKLEDSAMYFCASSGGSLTSYTFGSGTRLTVV.

As DNA, the CDR3 is TGTGCCAGCAGTCCAACAGGGCCGGCGGGTGGCTACACCTTC. Translating it yields CASSPTGPAGGYTF. This chain joins TRBV28 and TRBJ1-2; possible D gene TRBD1, 6 bases. Germline assignment: CDR1 MDHEN and CDR2 SYDVKM. The length of the CDR3 is 14 residues. Trimming shortened V by 5 bases and J by 7 bases, and 17 bases separated the two germline ends.

As for this clone: The DNA is omitted, as the CDR3 cannot be located on it reliably, and the CDR3 follows TCRdb's listing. This chain uses TRBV11-2 with TRBJ2-5; the DNA was not compared with TRBD2, the D call given in the table. Germline CDR1 is SGHAT and CDR2 is FQNNGV. The CDR3 has 12 amino acids, counting both end residues. CDR3 sequence reads: CASSSSVASPYF.

The rearrangement links TRBV29-1 to TRBJ1-1; D not certain. The CDR3 sequence is 11 residues long. Trimming pared 4 bases from V and 1 base from J, leaving 4 bases between. Germline V gene sequence: CDR1 SQVTM, CDR2 ANQGSEA. The CDR3 spells CSVVQNTEAFF. The CDR3 nucleotides are TGCAGCGTTGTACAGAACACTGAAGCTTTCTTT.

This clone was recorded once. This rearrangement joins TRBV28 to TRBJ2-5; tentative D call: TRBD1 (5 bases). This CDR3 comprises 17 residues. CDR1 and CDR2 (germline): MDHEN, SYDVKM. V lost 5 bases, J lost 4 bases, and 23 bases lay in between. The CDR3 protein is CASSRPFRDSWLETQYF. The CDR3 DNA follows: TGTGCCAGCAGTCGACCTTTCCGAGACAGCTGGTTAGAGACCCAGTACTTC.

A single count supports this clone. The J gene is TRBJ1-1, the V gene TRBV12-3 or TRBV12-4; a possible D gene is TRBD1 (5 bases). Trimming removed 4 bases from V and 1 base from J, with 7 bases in between. This CDR3 comprises 13 residues. CDR3 region: CASSSTENTEAFF. The CDR3 DNA reads as TGTGCCAGCAGTTCGACAGAGAACACTGAAGCTTTCTTT.

V is TRBV12-3 or TRBV12-4 and J is TRBJ2-2; no clear D gene. V lost 2 bases, J lost 2 bases, and 3 bases lay in between. The CDR3 is 13 amino acids. The CDR3 loop is CASSLLNTGELFF. In DNA form, the CDR3 reads TGTGCCAGCAGTTTATTAAACACCGGGGAGCTGTTTTTT.

J is TRBJ2-1 and V is TRBV19, with 7 bases matching TRBD1. Trimming removed 7 bases from V and 9 bases from J; junction bases left unmatched: 18. This CDR3 comprises 16 residues. The germline V gene has CDR1 LNHDA and CDR2 SQIVND (reference sequence). CDR3 region: CASTPKGTEIRGEQFF. The CDR3 region has the DNA TGTGCCAGTACACCGAAAGGGACAGAGATTAGGGGTGAGCAGTTCTTC.

This chain links TRBV7-8 with TRBJ2-1; TRBD1 or TRBD2 may be the D gene (6 bases each). V lost 5 bases and J lost 3, with 20 bases in between. Germline V gives CDR1 SGHVS, CDR2 FQNEAQ. This CDR3 has 17 residues. The CDR3 here is CASSRGTLRGVYNEQFF. CDR3 bases: TGTGCCAGCAGCCGGGGGACCCTCAGGGGTGTCTACAATGAGCAGTTCTTC.

The chain carries TRBV18 and TRBJ2-2; D gene unclear. This CDR3 spans 16 amino acids. Germline-derived CDR1 and CDR2 are KGHSH and LQKENI. The V gene lost 3 bases and the J gene lost 0 bases, with 11 bases spanning the gap. The CDR3 is CASSPLTSSNTGELFF. In nucleotides, the CDR3 is TGTGCCAGCTCACCTTTGACAAGTTCGAACACCGGGGAGCTGTTTTTT.

This chain links TRBV7-9 with TRBJ1-2; D ambiguous. Trimming left V 2 bases short and J 7 bases short, with 8 bases between. The CDR3 spans 12 residues. Germline lookup yields CDR1 SEHNR and CDR2 FQNEAQ (reference sequence). CDR3 sequence (DNA): TGTGCCAGCAGCTTACAGGAAAGTGGCTACACCTTC. Protein product: CASSLQESGYTF.

The chain has TRBV6-5 and TRBJ1-6, with 9 bases fitting TRBD1. The CDR3 is made up of 15 amino acids. CDR1 and CDR2 (germline): MNHEY, SVGAGI. The V segment lost 8 bases and the J segment 8 bases; nucleotides outside the gene matches: 10. CDR3 bases: TGTGCCAGCGGGTATTCCGGGACAGGGCATTCACCCCTCCACTTT. This gives the protein CASGYSGTGHSPLHF.

The chain recombines TRBV7-2 with TRBJ2-1; 7 bases map to TRBD2. Trimming cost V 1 base and J 6 bases; bases outside gene matches: 3. CDR3 size: 14 residues. Germline CDR1 SGHTA, CDR2 FQGNSA. The CDR3 loop is CASSLGLAGNEQFF. CDR3 DNA sequence: TGTGCCAGCAGCTTAGGACTAGCTGGCAATGAGCAGTTCTTC.

The V gene is TRBV10-3, the J gene TRBJ2-7; the D gene is possibly TRBD1 (5 bases). Germline lookup yields CDR1 ENHRY and CDR2 SYGVKD. This CDR3 is 14 amino acids long. Trimming shortened V by 7 bases and J by 3 bases, and 16 bases separated the two germline ends. The CDR3 DNA sequence: TGTGCCATCACCCAGGGATCCTCAGACTACGAGCAGTACTTC. Protein product: CAITQGSSDYEQYF.